The clone carrying this T cell receptor beta chain was counted ten times or more. The antigen is unknown. Regarding time point: pre-sensitization, week 0. Treatment specified: therapeutic diphenylcyclopropenone sensitization with weekly scalp DPC. Prior to application of each patch test, blood was drawn. TCRdb re-called the RACE reads with MiXCR, one entry per CDR3 protein. The repertoire holds tens of thousands of distinct CDR3 sequences, with 12% to 15% as singletons. The entry originates in a study of human T cells and chemical hapten exposure. Study-level points and caveats: Alopecia affected the donors, so their immune response may differ from healthy people's.

The receptor was derived from a woman between 50 and 59 years old with alopecia areata. Some clones in this sample may be carry-over from other donors' samples. The sequences come from whole blood, collected in connection with sensitization to the hapten diphenylcyclopropenone (DPC).

This chain's CDR3 is CSAGDGGLAEAFF. In DNA form, the CDR3 reads TGCAGTGCTGGCGACGGGGGGTTGGCTGAAGCTTTCTTT. This chain joins TRBV20-1 and TRBJ1-1; D perhaps matches TRBD1 (5 bases). Germline V gene data show CDR1 as DFQATT and CDR2 as SNEGSKA (reference sequence). This CDR3 is 13 amino acids long. V was clipped by 5 bases and J by 6 bases, with 16 bases between them.